Below, 31 T cell receptor beta chains from the same sample are listed, as sequenced in a study of OX40 agonist ivuxolimab in advanced cancers. The data were produced by immunoSEQ multiplex PCR, yet TCRdb's version contains in-frame clones alone and is incomplete. The data show more than 40,000 clones, about 74% seen once. Sequenced here: CD4+ or CD8+ T cells sorted from blood, sampled in a trial of the OX40 agonist ivuxolimab. These receptor sequences come from an adult with an advanced solid tumor such as melanoma, head and neck, liver or kidney cancer.

The chain links TRBV9 to TRBJ2-1; weak D call: TRBD2 (5 bases). Trimming stripped 3 bases from V and 8 bases from J, with 18 bases between. CDR1 and CDR2 (germline): SGDLS, YYNGEE. The CDR3 consists of 15 residues. The CDR3 here is CASSAQEASIYEQFF. The CDR3 region has the DNA TGTGCCAGCAGCGCTCAGGAGGCCTCTATATATGAGCAGTTCTTC. The full variable domain, its missing parts supplied by reference TRBV9 and TRBJ2-1, is DSGVTQTPKHLITATGQRVTLRCSPRSGDLSVYWYQQSLDQGLQFLIQYYNGEERAKGNILERFSAQQFPDLHSELNLSSLELGDSALYFCASSAQEASIYEQFFGPGTRLTVL.

The chain couples TRBV21-1 to TRBJ2-2; the table's D call, TRBD2, has no DNA check behind it. TRBV21-1 is classified as a pseudogene. This CDR3 has 22 amino acids. The CDR3 is CASSNIGRERQAFRGNTGELFF. The CDR3 coding sequence is TGTGCCAGCAGCAATATCGGCCGCGAACGGCAGGCCTTTCGGGGAAACACCGGGGAGCTGTTTTTT.

The chain links TRBV7-8 to TRBJ1-6; D gene ambiguous. This CDR3 spans 14 amino acids. V lost 1 base and J lost 6, with 7 bases in between. Germline CDR1 reads SGHVS; CDR2 reads FQNEAQ. The CDR3 loop reads CASSLVQTNSPLHF. CDR3 in DNA: TGTGCCAGCAGCTTAGTACAGACTAATTCACCCCTCCACTTT.

This clone was counted a few times. V and J are TRBV29-1 and TRBJ2-5; possibly TRBD1 for D (5 bases). V was trimmed by 7 bases and J by 5 bases, leaving 8 bases between them. The germline V gene has CDR1 SQVTM and CDR2 ANQGSEA. This CDR3 spans 10 amino acids. CDR3 loop: CSGKGETQYF. CDR3 DNA sequence: TGCAGCGGGAAGGGGGAGACCCAGTACTTC.

V gene TRBV18 combines with J gene TRBJ2-7; tentatively, D is TRBD1 or TRBD2 (5 bases each). The CDR3 has 13 residues. Germline loops: CDR1 KGHSH, CDR2 LQKENI. V lost 2 bases and J lost 6, with 11 bases in between. For the CDR3, the DNA is TGTGCCAGCTCACCAGGCGCCGGGGCCGAGCAGTACTTC. It translates to CASSPGAGAEQYF. The full variable domain, in which reference TRBV18 and TRBJ2-7 provide the parts outside the CDR3, is NAGVMQNPRHLVRRRGQEARLRCSPMKGHSHVYWYRQLPEEGLKFMVYLQKENIIDESGMPKERFSAEFPKEGPSILRIQQVVRGDSAAYFCASSPGAGAEQYFGPGTRLTVT.

This chain uses TRBV5-1 with TRBJ2-7; 13 bases are a match to TRBD2. Germline V gene sequence: CDR1 SGHRS, CDR2 YFSETQ. This CDR3 spans 18 amino acids. The V gene end was trimmed by 0 bases and the J gene end by 0 bases; junction bases not matched to a gene: 6. CDR3 in DNA: TGCGCCAGCAGCTTGGAGGGACTAGCGGGAAGTTTCTCCTACGAGCAGTACTTC. It is translated as CASSLEGLAGSFSYEQYF.

This chain connects TRBV5-4 to TRBJ2-1, with D possibly being TRBD2 (6 bases). Trimming removed 1 base at V and 15 bases at J, with 17 bases between. CDR1 is SGHNT and CDR2 is YYREEE in the germline V gene (reference sequence). The CDR3 contains 13 residues. CDR3 residues: CASSLSMGGTLFF. The CDR3 region has the DNA TGTGCCAGCAGCTTGAGTATGGGAGGAACGCTGTTCTTC.

This chain joins TRBV19 and TRBJ1-5; 7 bases align to TRBD1. The V and J ends lost 5 bases and 5 bases, in that order; junction bases with no gene match: 9. The germline CDR1 and CDR2 sequences are LNHDA and SQIVND (reference sequence). The CDR3 contains 15 residues. The CDR3 loop reads CASSAGTVEDQPQHF. In DNA form, the CDR3 reads TGTGCCAGTAGTGCTGGGACAGTAGAGGATCAGCCCCAGCATTTT.

This clone has a single count. The V gene is TRBV7-2, the J gene TRBJ2-3; TRBD1 aligns across 7 bases. The ends lost 0 bases at V and 9 bases at J; junction bases unmatched: 6. This CDR3 has 14 residues. Germline CDR1 reads SGHTA; CDR2 reads FQGNSA. This CDR3 reads CASSLARTGDTQYF. The CDR3 DNA is TGTGCCAGCAGCTTAGCCCGGACAGGCGACACGCAGTATTTT.

This clone was picked up a small number of times. The chain carries TRBV18 and TRBJ1-3; D uncertain. The CDR3 runs 14 residues. Trimming shortened V by 2 bases and J by 8 bases, and 13 bases separated the two germline ends. Germline V gives CDR1 KGHSH, CDR2 LQKENI. DNA of the CDR3: TGTGCCAGCTCACCAACGCGGGCCCGGGACACCATATATTTT. Translation gives CASSPTRARDTIYF.

This chain links TRBV5-1 with TRBJ2-7, with TRBD1 matching 9 bases. The V gene end was trimmed by 3 bases and the J gene end by 6 bases; junction bases not matched to a gene: 4. This CDR3 is 13 amino acids long. Germline V gives CDR1 SGHRS, CDR2 YFSETQ. CDR3 DNA: TGCGCCAGCAGCTGGGGACAGGGACCCGAGCAGTACTTC. This gives the protein CASSWGQGPEQYF.

The rearrangement links TRBV5-1 to TRBJ2-7; unclear D gene. The germline V gene encodes CDR1 SGHRS and CDR2 YFSETQ. This CDR3 spans 14 amino acids. The V and J ends lost 2 bases and 5 bases respectively, with 14 bases between them. The CDR3 DNA reads as TGCGCCAGCAGCTTTGGGCAGGACCAGGACGAGCAGTACTTC. Residues: CASSFGQDQDEQYF.

V is TRBV5-4 and J is TRBJ2-5, with 10 bases fitting TRBD2. The ends lost 4 bases at V and 1 base at J; junction bases unmatched: 4. The CDR3 is 15 amino acids. Germline V CDR1 and CDR2: SGHNT, YYREEE (reference sequence). CDR3 DNA sequence: TGTGCCAGCAGCCTTCGACTAGCGGGCCAAGAGACCCAGTACTTC. It specifies CASSLRLAGQETQYF.

J is TRBJ2-7 and V is TRBV7-9, with D unresolved. V shed 5 bases and J shed 1 base, with 12 bases lying between them. In germline, CDR1 is SEHNR, CDR2 FQNEAQ (reference sequence). This CDR3 comprises 14 residues. This CDR3 is CASSPTLESYEQYF. CDR3 DNA sequence: TGTGCCAGCAGCCCAACGCTAGAATCCTACGAGCAGTACTTC.

This chain joins TRBV5-4 and TRBJ2-6; D ambiguous. The V end lost 6 bases, the J end lost 0 bases, and 4 bases lay between the germline ends. The CDR3 is made up of 13 amino acids. Germline CDR1 reads SGHNT; CDR2 reads YYREEE (reference sequence). The CDR3 spells CASKISGANVLTF. In nucleotides, the CDR3 is TGTGCCAGCAAAATCTCTGGGGCCAACGTCCTGACTTTC. Drawing the rest from reference TRBV5-4 and TRBJ2-6, the complete variable domain is ETGVTQSPTHLIKTRGQQVTLRCSSQSGHNTVSWYQQALGQGPQFIFQYYREEENGRGNFPPRFSGLQFPNYSSELNVNALELDDSALYLCASKISGANVLTFGAGSRLTVL.

The chain combines TRBV18 with TRBJ2-7; D remains unclear. CDR3 length: 15 residues. Per germline, CDR1 KGHSH and CDR2 LQKENI. V lost 5 bases, J lost 4 bases, and 18 bases lay in between. The DNA for the CDR3 is TGTGCCAGCTCAGGAACAGAACCCAGATCGTACGAGCAGTACTTC. Translation: CASSGTEPRSYEQYF.

V usage is TRBV7-6 and J usage is TRBJ2-5; TRBD2 aligns across 10 bases. V shed 1 base, J shed 3 bases, and the junction held 2 bases outside the gene matches. The germline gives CDR1 SGHVS, CDR2 FNYEAQ. The CDR3 extends over 15 amino acids. In DNA form, the CDR3 reads TGTGCCAGCAGCTTAGGGGGACTAGCGAAAGAGACCCAGTACTTC. Amino acids: CASSLGGLAKETQYF.

The J gene is TRBJ2-1, the V gene TRBV7-3; maybe TRBD2 (6 bases). This CDR3 region has 14 residues. Germline loops: CDR1 SGHTA, CDR2 FQGTGA. V was shortened by 6 bases and J by 5 bases, with 14 bases between the two germline ends. The chain's CDR3 is CASSRVGTDNEQFF. As DNA, the CDR3 is TGTGCCAGCAGTAGGGTGGGGACTGACAATGAGCAGTTCTTC.

V is TRBV6-5 and J is TRBJ1-2, with 9 bases identical to TRBD1. The J segment lost 2 bases and the V segment lost 0 bases, leaving 4 bases of the junction unmatched. CDR1 and CDR2 (germline): MNHEY, SVGAGI. CDR3 size: 16 residues. DNA of the CDR3: TGTGCCAGCAGTTACTCGAGGACAGGGGTGAACTATGGCTACACCTTC. It yields the protein CASSYSRTGVNYGYTF.

To note about this clone: The junction departs from the called germline gene at one end, perhaps through a read error. V and J are TRBV6-1 and TRBJ2-7; 9 bases align to TRBD2. Germline values: CDR1 MNHNS, CDR2 SASEGT. The CDR3 is made up of 13 amino acids. CDR3 residues: CASSEALKREVTF. In nucleotides, the CDR3 is TGTGCCAGCAGTGAAGCGCTTAAGCGGGAGGTAACGTTC.

The rearrangement links TRBV2 to TRBJ2-5, with D unclear. V shed 4 bases and J shed 5 bases, with 8 bases lying between them. The CDR3 is 12 residues long. Germline-derived CDR1 and CDR2 are SNHLY and FYNNEI. The DNA of the CDR3 is TGTGCCAGCAGTGGGGTCCGGGAGACCCAGTACTTC. Its protein is CASSGVRETQYF.

J is TRBJ2-7 and V is TRBV15, with 7 bases matching TRBD1. CDR1 is LNHNV, CDR2 YYDKDF, per germline (reference sequence). V trimming: 1 base; J trimming: 2 bases; junction bases outside the gene matches: 5. The CDR3 is made up of 15 amino acids. The DNA of the CDR3 is TGTGCCACCAGCAGAGGGACAGGAGGAACCTACGAGCAGTACTTC. Protein sequence: CATSRGTGGTYEQYF.

The chain combines TRBV18 with TRBJ2-1; D is unclear. Germline V gene sequence: CDR1 KGHSH, CDR2 LQKENI. This CDR3 has 12 amino acids. Trimming removed 5 bases at V and 6 bases at J, with 8 bases between. The DNA for the CDR3 is TGTGCCAGCTCATCATACACCAATGAGCAGTTCTTC. As protein: CASSSYTNEQFF.

The rearrangement uses TRBV6-5 and TRBJ2-7; D tentatively reads TRBD1 or TRBD2 (5 bases each). The V and J ends lost 9 bases and 6 bases respectively, with 15 bases between them. This CDR3 region has 12 residues. Germline CDR1 is MNHEY and CDR2 is SVGAGI. This chain's CDR3 is CASRRGAREQYF. CDR3 sequence (DNA): TGTGCCAGTCGAAGAGGGGCTCGCGAGCAGTACTTC.

The chain uses TRBV18 and TRBJ2-5; 9 nucleotides match TRBD2. The CDR3 is 14 residues long. With V trimmed by 6 bases and J by 2 bases, 4 bases remained unmatched. The germline CDR1 and CDR2 sequences are KGHSH and LQKENI. This CDR3 reads CASSQTSGQETQYF. CDR3 bases: TGTGCCAGCTCTCAGACTAGCGGACAAGAGACCCAGTACTTC.

As regards this clone: The CDR3 end shows no conserved phenylalanine or tryptophan, and so a read error is likely. The rearrangement joins TRBV14 to TRBJ2-7, with D perhaps being TRBD1 or TRBD2 (5 bases each). V was pared by 5 bases and J by 1 base, with 15 bases between. Germline CDR1 and CDR2: SGHDN and FVKESK. There are 15 residues in the CDR3. The CDR3 coding sequence is TGTGCCAGCAGCGAAGGGGCGGGTAATTCCTACGAGCAGTACCTC. Its protein product is CASSEGAGNSYEQYL.

This clone has just one count. This chain connects TRBV28 to TRBJ2-5, with a tentative D call TRBD2 (5 bases). There are 13 residues in the CDR3. CDR1 is MDHEN and CDR2 is SYDVKM in the germline V gene. Trimming stripped 3 bases from V and 3 bases from J, with 8 bases between. The CDR3: CASSFSGEETQYF. Here the CDR3 DNA reads TGTGCCAGCAGTTTCTCCGGGGAAGAGACCCAGTACTTC.

With regard to this clone: Other DNA sequences within the sample encode an identical CDR3. This chain uses TRBV5-1 with TRBJ1-2; D not certain. The CDR3 is 14 amino acids. Per germline, CDR1 SGHRS and CDR2 YFSETQ. The V end lost 0 bases, the J end lost 2 bases, and 8 bases lay between the germline ends. CDR3 residues: CASSLGTTNYGYTF. The CDR3 bases are TGCGCCAGCAGCTTGGGAACAACGAACTATGGCTACACCTTC.

J is TRBJ2-7 and V is TRBV6-6; 8 bases fit TRBD1. The CDR3 length is 12 residues. V shed 2 bases, J shed 6 bases, and the junction held 0 bases outside the gene matches. CDR1 is MNHNY, CDR2 SVGAGI, per germline (reference sequence). As DNA, the CDR3 is TGTGCCAGCAGTTACGGGACAGGCGAGCAGTACTTC. Translated, it gives CASSYGTGEQYF.

This sequence joins TRBV7-2 and TRBJ2-5; a weak D match, TRBD2 (7 bases). Germline lookup yields CDR1 SGHTA and CDR2 FQGNSA. Trimming removed 4 bases from V and 5 bases from J, with 20 bases in between. This CDR3 spans 16 amino acids. CDR3 nucleotides: TGTGCCAGCAGCTCGCGGAGGGGGGGAGGTGAGGAGACCCAGTACTTC. It codes for CASSSRRGGGEETQYF. The full variable domain, with the rest looked up from reference TRBV7-2 and TRBJ2-5, is GAGVSQSPSNKVTEKGKDVELRCDPISGHTALYWYRQSLGQGLEFLIYFQGNSAPDKSGLPSDRFSAERTGGSVSTLTIQRTQQEDSAVYLCASSSRRGGGEETQYFGPGTRLLVL.

The chain carries TRBV29-1 and TRBJ2-1, with D possibly TRBD2 on 5 matching bases. This CDR3 spans 10 amino acids. In germline, CDR1 is SQVTM, CDR2 ANQGSEA. V was pared by 7 bases and J by 6 bases, with 7 bases between. This CDR3 reads CSAGSNEQFF. CDR3 in DNA: TGCAGCGCTGGGAGCAATGAGCAGTTCTTC.